This section outlines one T cell receptor beta chain sequence together with its context. Its antigen is not known. A read error may be the cause here, since a much bigger clone is one base away. Specified time point: newly diagnosed GD, antithyroid drugs for less than 3 months. With RNA extracted from PBMCs as input, the TCR library was made. This entry comes from a study of regulatory T cells in long-lasting Graves disease. Findings of the study overall: TRBV28 was favored in persistent disease, as were TRBJ1-2 and TRBJ2-5. Relative to newly diagnosed Graves' patients, persistent ones had lower TCR diversity.

Combining iRepertoire HTBI primers with Arm-PCR of CDR3 regions, the authors built TCR beta libraries. Each CDR3 protein is one row after TCRdb ran MiXCR on the multiplex PCR reads. The profile shows around 420,000 distinct CDR3 sequences, less than 20% of them singletons. CDR1 SNHLY and CDR2 FYNNEI come from the germline V gene. This CDR3 is 14 amino acids long. This material consisted of peripheral blood mononuclear cells (PBMCs), taken at new diagnosis, from a patient treated with antithyroid drugs. The clonotype originates from a female donor with Graves disease. The chain carries TRBV2 and TRBJ1-2; D remains ambiguous. The CDR3 loop reads CASSEPTPIYSYTF. In DNA, the CDR3 is TGTGCCAGCAGTGAACCCACCCCGATCTATAGCTACACCTTC. The full variable domain, in which reference TRBV2 and TRBJ1-2 provide the parts outside the CDR3, is EPEVTQTPSHQVTQMGQEVILRCVPISNHLYFYWYRQILGQKVEFLVSFYNNEISEKSEIFDDQFSVERPDGSNFTLKIRSTKLEDSAMYFCASSEPTPIYSYTFGSGTRLTVV.